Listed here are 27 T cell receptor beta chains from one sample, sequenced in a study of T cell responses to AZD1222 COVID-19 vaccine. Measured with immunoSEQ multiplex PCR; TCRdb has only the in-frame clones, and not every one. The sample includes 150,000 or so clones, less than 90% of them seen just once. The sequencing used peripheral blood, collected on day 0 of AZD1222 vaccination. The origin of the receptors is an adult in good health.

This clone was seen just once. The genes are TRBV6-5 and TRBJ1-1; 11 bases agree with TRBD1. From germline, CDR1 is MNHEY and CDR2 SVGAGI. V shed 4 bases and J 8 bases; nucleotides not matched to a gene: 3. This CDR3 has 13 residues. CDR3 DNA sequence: TGTGCCAGCAGTTTGGACAGGGGGCGGGAAGCTTTCTTT. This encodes CASSLDRGREAFF.

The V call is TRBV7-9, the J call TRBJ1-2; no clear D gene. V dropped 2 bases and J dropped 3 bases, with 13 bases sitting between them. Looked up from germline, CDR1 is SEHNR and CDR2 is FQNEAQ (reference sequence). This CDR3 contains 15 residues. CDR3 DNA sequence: TGTGCCAGCAGCTTATCTGTGGGATGGGACTATGGCTACACCTTC. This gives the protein CASSLSVGWDYGYTF.

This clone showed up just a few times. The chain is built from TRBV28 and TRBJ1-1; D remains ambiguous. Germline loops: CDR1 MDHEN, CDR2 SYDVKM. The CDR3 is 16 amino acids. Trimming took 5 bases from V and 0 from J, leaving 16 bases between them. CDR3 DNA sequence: TGTGCCAGCAGTCCTCCCCCCGGTGGGGTGAACACTGAAGCTTTCTTT. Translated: CASSPPPGGVNTEAFF.

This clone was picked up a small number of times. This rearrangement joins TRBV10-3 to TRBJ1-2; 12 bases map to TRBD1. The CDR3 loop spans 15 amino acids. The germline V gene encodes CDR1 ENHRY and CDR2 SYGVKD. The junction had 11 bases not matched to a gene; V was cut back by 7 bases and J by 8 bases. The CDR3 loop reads CAITGGTGGAEGYTF. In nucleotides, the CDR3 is TGTGCCATCACCGGAGGGACAGGGGGCGCTGAGGGCTACACCTTC.

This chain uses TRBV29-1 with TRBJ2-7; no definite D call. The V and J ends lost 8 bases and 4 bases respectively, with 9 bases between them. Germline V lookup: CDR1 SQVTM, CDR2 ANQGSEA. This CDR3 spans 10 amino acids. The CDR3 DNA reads TGCAGCACTGCGCGTTACGAGCAGTACTTC. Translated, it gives CSTARYEQYF.

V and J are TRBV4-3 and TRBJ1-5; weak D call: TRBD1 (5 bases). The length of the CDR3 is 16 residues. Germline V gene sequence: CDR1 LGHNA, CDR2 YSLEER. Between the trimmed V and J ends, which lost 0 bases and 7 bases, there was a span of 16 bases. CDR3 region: CASSQDVGGVGQPQHF. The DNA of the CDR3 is TGCGCCAGCAGCCAAGATGTGGGAGGGGTGGGCCAGCCCCAGCATTTT.

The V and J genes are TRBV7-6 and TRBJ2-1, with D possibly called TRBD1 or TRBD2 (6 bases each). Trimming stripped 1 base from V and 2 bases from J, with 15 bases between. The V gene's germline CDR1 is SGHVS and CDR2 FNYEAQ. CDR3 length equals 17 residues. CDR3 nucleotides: TGTGCCAGCAGCTTAGTAGTTGTGGGGGGCACCTACAATGAGCAGTTCTTC. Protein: CASSLVVVGGTYNEQFF.

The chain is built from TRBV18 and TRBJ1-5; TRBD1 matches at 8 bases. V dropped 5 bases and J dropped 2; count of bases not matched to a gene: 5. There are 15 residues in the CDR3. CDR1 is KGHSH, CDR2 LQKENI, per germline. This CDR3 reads CASSFGQGGNQPQHF. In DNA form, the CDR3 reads TGTGCCAGCTCATTTGGACAGGGAGGCAATCAGCCCCAGCATTTT.

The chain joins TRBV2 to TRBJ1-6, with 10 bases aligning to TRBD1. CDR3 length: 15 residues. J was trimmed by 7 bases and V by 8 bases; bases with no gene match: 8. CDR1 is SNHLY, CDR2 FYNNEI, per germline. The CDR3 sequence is CASVRDRGANSPLHF. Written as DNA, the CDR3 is TGTGCCAGCGTCCGGGACAGGGGCGCGAATTCACCCCTCCACTTT.

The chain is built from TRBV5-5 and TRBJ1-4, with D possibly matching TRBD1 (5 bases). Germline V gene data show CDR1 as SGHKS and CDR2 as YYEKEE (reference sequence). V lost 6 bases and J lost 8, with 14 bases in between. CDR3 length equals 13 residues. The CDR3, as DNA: TGTGCCAGCACCGTGGGAGGGGACGAAAAACTGTTTTTT. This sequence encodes CASTVGGDEKLFF.

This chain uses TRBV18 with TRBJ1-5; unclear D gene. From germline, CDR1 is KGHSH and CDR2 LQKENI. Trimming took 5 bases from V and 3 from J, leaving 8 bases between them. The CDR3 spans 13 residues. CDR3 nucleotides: TGTGCCAGCTCATCGCAGGACAATCAGCCCCAGCATTTT. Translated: CASSSQDNQPQHF.

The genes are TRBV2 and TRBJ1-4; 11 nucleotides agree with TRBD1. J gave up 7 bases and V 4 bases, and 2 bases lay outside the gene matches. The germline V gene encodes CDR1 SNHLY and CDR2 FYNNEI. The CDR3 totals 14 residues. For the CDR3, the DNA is TGTGCCAGCAGTGTGGGACAGGGGGGTGAAAAACTGTTTTTT. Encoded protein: CASSVGQGGEKLFF.

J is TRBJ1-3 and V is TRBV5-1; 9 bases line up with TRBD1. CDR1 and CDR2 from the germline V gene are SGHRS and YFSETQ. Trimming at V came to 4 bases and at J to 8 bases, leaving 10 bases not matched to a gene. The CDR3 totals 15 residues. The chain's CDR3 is CASSPTNDRGDTIYF. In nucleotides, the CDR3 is TGCGCCAGCAGCCCGACAAACGACAGGGGGGACACCATATATTTT.

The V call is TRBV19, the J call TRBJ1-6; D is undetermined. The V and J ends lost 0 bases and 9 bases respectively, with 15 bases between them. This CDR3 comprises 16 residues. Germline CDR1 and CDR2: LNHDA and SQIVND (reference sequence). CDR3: CASSIDYGRIPSPLHF. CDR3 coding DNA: TGTGCCAGTAGTATAGACTACGGACGGATTCCTTCACCCCTCCACTTT.

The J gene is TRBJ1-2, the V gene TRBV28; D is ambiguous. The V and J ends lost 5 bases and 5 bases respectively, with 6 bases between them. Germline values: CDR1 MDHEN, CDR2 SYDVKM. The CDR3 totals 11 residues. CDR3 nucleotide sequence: TGTGCCAGCAGTGGCCAATATGGCTACACCTTC. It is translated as CASSGQYGYTF.

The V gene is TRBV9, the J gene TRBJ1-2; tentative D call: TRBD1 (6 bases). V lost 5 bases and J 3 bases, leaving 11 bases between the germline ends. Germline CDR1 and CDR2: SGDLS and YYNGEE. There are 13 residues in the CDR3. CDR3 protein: CASRRGTDYGYTF. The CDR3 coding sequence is TGTGCCAGCAGGAGGGGGACGGACTATGGCTACACCTTC.

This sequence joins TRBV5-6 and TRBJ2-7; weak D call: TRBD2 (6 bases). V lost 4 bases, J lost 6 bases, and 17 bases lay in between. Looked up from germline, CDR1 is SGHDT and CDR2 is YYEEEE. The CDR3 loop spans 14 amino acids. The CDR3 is CASSRDLVPAEQYF. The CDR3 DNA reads TGTGCCAGCAGCCGGGACTTGGTTCCCGCCGAGCAGTACTTC.

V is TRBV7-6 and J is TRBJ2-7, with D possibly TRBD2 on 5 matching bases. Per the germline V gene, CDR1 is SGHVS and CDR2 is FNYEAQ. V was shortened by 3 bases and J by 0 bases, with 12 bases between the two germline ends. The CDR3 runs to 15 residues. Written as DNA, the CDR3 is TGTGCCAGCAGCTTGGGCAGCGGTAGCTCCTACGAGCAGTACTTC. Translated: CASSLGSGSSYEQYF.

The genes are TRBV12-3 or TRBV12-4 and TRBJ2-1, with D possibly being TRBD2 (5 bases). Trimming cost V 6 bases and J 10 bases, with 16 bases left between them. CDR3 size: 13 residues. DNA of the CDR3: TGTGCCAGCAGCCCTGCTACGGGGAGCGAGCAGTTCTTC. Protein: CASSPATGSEQFF.

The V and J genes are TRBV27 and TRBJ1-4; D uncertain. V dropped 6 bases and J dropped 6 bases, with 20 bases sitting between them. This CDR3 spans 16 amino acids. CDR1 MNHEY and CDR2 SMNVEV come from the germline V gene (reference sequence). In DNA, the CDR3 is TGTGCCAGCAGCCGAAACCCTACTGGCTGGGATGAAAAACTGTTTTTT. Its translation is CASSRNPTGWDEKLFF.

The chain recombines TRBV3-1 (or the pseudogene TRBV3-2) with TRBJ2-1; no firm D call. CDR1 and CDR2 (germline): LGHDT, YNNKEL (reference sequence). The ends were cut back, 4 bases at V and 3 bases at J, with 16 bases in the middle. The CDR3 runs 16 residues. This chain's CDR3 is CASSPPGVGHYNEQFF. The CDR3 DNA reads TGTGCCAGCAGCCCCCCAGGTGTCGGGCACTACAATGAGCAGTTCTTC.

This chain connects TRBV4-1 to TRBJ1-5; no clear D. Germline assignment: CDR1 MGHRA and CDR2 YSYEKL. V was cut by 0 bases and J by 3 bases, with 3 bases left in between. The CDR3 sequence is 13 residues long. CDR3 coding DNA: TGCGCCAGCAGCCAAGACTTCAATCAGCCCCAGCATTTT. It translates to CASSQDFNQPQHF.

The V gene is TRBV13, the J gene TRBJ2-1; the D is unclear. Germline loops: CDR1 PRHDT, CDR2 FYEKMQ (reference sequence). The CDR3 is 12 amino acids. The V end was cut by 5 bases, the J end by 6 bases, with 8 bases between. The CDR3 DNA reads TGTGCCAGCAGCCCATATTCCAATGAGCAGTTCTTC. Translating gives CASSPYSNEQFF.

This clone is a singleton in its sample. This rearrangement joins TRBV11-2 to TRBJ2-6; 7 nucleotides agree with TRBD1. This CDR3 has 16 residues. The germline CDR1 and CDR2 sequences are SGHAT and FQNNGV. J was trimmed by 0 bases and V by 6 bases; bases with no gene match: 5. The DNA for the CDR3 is TGTGCCAGCAGTCCCGACAGGGTCTCTGGGGCCAACGTCCTGACTTTC. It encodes CASSPDRVSGANVLTF. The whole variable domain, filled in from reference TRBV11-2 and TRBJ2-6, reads EAGVAQSPRYKIIEKRQSVAFWCNPISGHATLYWYQQILGQGPKLLIQFQNNGVVDDSQLPKDRFSAERLKGVDSTLKIQPAKLEDSAVYLCASSPDRVSGANVLTFGAGSRLTVL.

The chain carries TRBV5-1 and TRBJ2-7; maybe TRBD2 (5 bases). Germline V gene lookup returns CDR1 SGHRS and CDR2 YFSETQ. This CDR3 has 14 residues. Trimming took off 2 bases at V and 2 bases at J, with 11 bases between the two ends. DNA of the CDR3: TGCGCCAGCAGCTTTGGCAGCGGCGCCTACGAGCAGTACTTC. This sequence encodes CASSFGSGAYEQYF.

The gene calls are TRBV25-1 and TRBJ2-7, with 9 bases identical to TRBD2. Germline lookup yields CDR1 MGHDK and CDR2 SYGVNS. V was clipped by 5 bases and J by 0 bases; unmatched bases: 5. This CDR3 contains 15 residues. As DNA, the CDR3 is TGTGCCAGCAGTCGTAGCGGGGGCGACTCCTACGAGCAGTACTTC. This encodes CASSRSGGDSYEQYF.

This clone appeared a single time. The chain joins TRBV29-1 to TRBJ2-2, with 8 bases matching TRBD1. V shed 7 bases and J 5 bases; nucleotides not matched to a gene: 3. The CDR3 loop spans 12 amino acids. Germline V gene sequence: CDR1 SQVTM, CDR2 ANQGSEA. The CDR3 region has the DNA TGCAGCGCCGGACAGGGAACCGGGGAGCTGTTTTTT. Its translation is CSAGQGTGELFF.